The source of this T cell receptor (beta chain) is a study of blood T cell repertoires in COVID-19. Study summary: Samples representing acute and convalescent COVID-19 were sourced from the United States, Italy and Spain. In each case, the material was cDNA or gDNA derived from T cells, B-cell-depleted T cells, or PBMCs.

Clones were read by immunoSEQ multiplex PCR, and TCRdb kept only the in-frame ones, dropping some. The sample includes 35,000 to 45,000 clones, nearly 90% of them seen just once. This CDR3 is built from 17 residues. The V gene end was trimmed by 2 bases and the J gene end by 0 bases; junction bases not matched to a gene: 8. Germline CDR1 GTSNPN, CDR2 SVGIG (reference sequence). The clonotype originates from a human donor in a cohort sampled during active COVID-19. The gene calls are TRBV30 and TRBJ1-3, with 9 bases that match TRBD1. Sample: peripheral blood. The CDR3 sequence is CAWSSRTGVTSGNTIYF. As DNA, the CDR3 is TGTGCCTGGAGTTCCAGGACAGGGGTTACCTCTGGAAACACCATATATTTT.